These 10 T cell receptor beta chains share one sample of origin, sequenced in a study of T-cell memory formation after mild COVID-19 (dated by TCRdb to the early 2020s). Libraries were made using 5' RACE. Sequencing instrument: Illumina NovaSeq 6000. The public reads were run again by TCRdb, first through fastp at Q25 and then through MiXCR, and only productive beta chains were kept. One record per CDR3 amino acid sequence lists the most common genes and DNA. The sample contains around 470,000 distinct CDR3 sequences, 20% of them found a single time. Around 8.4% of the sample lies in the top ten. Sequencing used PBMCs or a T cell subset sorted from them (not recorded which). The receptors stem from an adult woman who had mild COVID-19 (a few samples of this study predate the infection). The sample titles of this study are shuffled in the database, so cell type and time point are left out; the donor was told from shared clones.

This clonotype was seen more than once but under ten times. The V call is TRBV6-5, the J call TRBJ2-7; TRBD1 agrees at 8 bases. This CDR3 region has 16 residues. J was trimmed by 1 base and V by 0 bases; bases with no gene match: 5. CDR1 is MNHEY and CDR2 is SVGAGI in the germline V gene. CDR3 sequence: CASSYSAGQASYEQYF. The CDR3 coding sequence is TGTGCCAGCAGTTACTCCGCGGGACAGGCTTCCTACGAGCAGTACTTC.

The sample holds a few counts of this clonotype. The gene calls are TRBV5-1 and TRBJ1-1; weak D call: TRBD1 (5 bases). The CDR3 is 14 residues long. The V end lost 0 bases, the J end lost 4 bases, and 10 bases lay between the germline ends. CDR1 and CDR2 (germline): SGHRS, YFSETQ. CDR3 sequence reads: CASSLGQSGTEAFF. CDR3 nucleotides: TGCGCCAGCAGCTTGGGACAGTCGGGCACTGAAGCTTTCTTT. Combining the CDR3 with reference TRBV5-1 and TRBJ1-1 gives the whole variable domain KAGVTQTPRYLIKTRGQQVTLSCSPISGHRSVSWYQQTPGQGLQFLFEYFSETQRNKGNFPGRFSGRQFSNSRSEMNVSTLELGDSALYLCASSLGQSGTEAFFGQGTRLTVV.

This chain links TRBV7-2 with TRBJ2-2; D ambiguous. Germline V CDR1 and CDR2: SGHTA, FQGNSA. Trimming shortened V by 3 bases and J by 1 base, and 6 bases separated the two germline ends. This CDR3 is built from 14 residues. The CDR3 bases are TGTGCCAGCAGCTTCAGGAAGAACACCGGGGAGCTGTTTTTT. This translates into CASSFRKNTGELFF.

The chain links TRBV9 to TRBJ2-5, with 7 bases lining up with TRBD2. V lost 0 bases and J lost 3; bases outside the gene matches: 8. In germline, CDR1 is SGDLS, CDR2 YYNGEE. The CDR3 spans 16 residues. The CDR3 region is CASSVGGLGGEETQYF. The CDR3 coding sequence is TGTGCCAGCAGCGTAGGAGGACTAGGCGGGGAAGAGACCCAGTACTTC.

The table lists this clonotype with a few counts. This chain joins TRBV20-1 and TRBJ1-1; D is uncertain. Trimming stripped 6 bases from V and 9 bases from J, with 8 bases between. The CDR3 totals 9 residues. The germline CDR1 and CDR2 sequences are DFQATT and SNEGSKA (reference sequence). CDR3 residues: CSANEQAFF. The DNA of the CDR3 is TGCAGTGCCAACGAACAAGCTTTCTTT.

The J gene is TRBJ2-1, the V gene TRBV6-5; TRBD2 aligns across 9 bases. V lost 5 bases and J lost 2; bases outside the gene matches: 1. The CDR3 has 14 residues. The V gene's germline CDR1 is MNHEY and CDR2 SVGAGI. The DNA of the CDR3 is TGTGCCAGCAGTAGCGGGGGGCCCTACAATGAGCAGTTCTTC. This codes for CASSSGGPYNEQFF.

The rearrangement links TRBV11-2 to TRBJ2-2; TRBD2 agrees at 10 bases. The V gene's germline CDR1 is SGHAT and CDR2 FQNNGV. Losses at the gene ends were 3 bases for V and 2 bases for J; bases not matched to a gene: 15. This CDR3 is built from 20 residues. The CDR3 DNA reads TGTGCCAGCAGCTTGGCGGGCATTAAAGCGGGAGGGCCCAACACCGGGGAGCTGTTTTTT. As protein: CASSLAGIKAGGPNTGELFF.

This clonotype occurred a few times. The chain recombines TRBV5-1 with TRBJ1-1; no clear D gene. The CDR3 sequence is 15 residues long. The V end lost 6 bases, the J end lost 2 bases, and 17 bases lay between the germline ends. Germline V gene data show CDR1 as SGHRS and CDR2 as YFSETQ. Here the CDR3 reads CASISRATGNTEAFF. The CDR3 DNA reads TGCGCCAGCATCAGCCGGGCCACGGGAAACACTGAAGCTTTCTTT.

The CDR3 protein is CASSWDGEPYGYTF. CDR3 bases: TGCGCCAGCAGCTGGGACGGCGAGCCCTATGGCTACACCTTC. This sequence joins TRBV5-1 and TRBJ1-2; D might be TRBD1 (5 bases). There are 14 residues in the CDR3. Germline V gene lookup returns CDR1 SGHRS and CDR2 YFSETQ. The V and J ends lost 3 bases and 4 bases respectively, with 13 bases between them.

This clonotype has more than one count but fewer than ten. The rearrangement joins TRBV5-1 to TRBJ1-1; D ambiguous. Germline CDR1 and CDR2: SGHRS and YFSETQ. The V end was cut by 6 bases, the J end by 1 base, with 13 bases between. The CDR3 runs to 14 residues. CDR3 sequence reads: CASKFEVGNTEAFF. In DNA, the CDR3 is TGCGCCAGCAAATTCGAGGTGGGGAACACTGAAGCTTTCTTT.